A single sample gave rise to the 28 T cell receptor beta chains below, sequenced in a study of blood T cell repertoires in COVID-19 (dated by TCRdb to 2018 to 2021). The library was built by means of the immunoSEQ multiplex PCR assay. Drawn from immuneACCESS, this table holds only the in-frame rearrangements with V and J called that TCRdb kept. Clones are partly lost; checked studies trace under half to an unresolved V gene and leave the rest unexplained. Recorded for this sample are about 350,000 clones; more than 75% of them occurred a single time. 6% to 7% of the sample lies in the top ten. The sequenced sample was peripheral blood. The source is a woman in her forties or fifties with COVID-19, enrolled during active disease.

The chain is built from TRBV4-1 and TRBJ1-1; 7 bases line up with TRBD1. J was trimmed by 11 bases and V by 4 bases; bases with no gene match: 7. Germline-derived CDR1 and CDR2 are MGHRA and YSYEKL. CDR3 size: 12 residues. CDR3 residues: CASSPITGAAFF. In DNA, the CDR3 is TGCGCCAGCAGCCCGATTACAGGGGCCGCTTTCTTT.

The chain combines TRBV12-5 with TRBJ2-1; a weak D match, TRBD2 (5 bases). V dropped 3 bases and J dropped 4 bases, with 13 bases sitting between them. Germline assignment: CDR1 LGHNT and CDR2 FRNRAP. The length of the CDR3 is 15 residues. The CDR3, as DNA: TGTGCTAGTGGTTTTGTCTCTAGGAGGTACAATGAGCAGTTCTTC. As protein: CASGFVSRRYNEQFF.

The V and J genes are TRBV5-1 and TRBJ2-7; possible D gene TRBD1, 6 bases. Germline CDR1 is SGHRS and CDR2 is YFSETQ. CDR3 length: 14 amino acids. Trimming stripped 6 bases from V and 5 bases from J, with 18 bases between. The CDR3 region is CASTPGTMIDEQYF. CDR3 sequence (DNA): TGCGCCAGCACCCCCGGGACAATGATTGACGAGCAGTACTTC.

The V and J genes are TRBV6-5 and TRBJ1-6; D is perhaps TRBD1 (6 bases). This CDR3 region has 15 residues. Trimming pared 6 bases from V and 5 bases from J, leaving 14 bases between. The germline gives CDR1 MNHEY, CDR2 SVGAGI. In nucleotides, the CDR3 is TGTGCCAGCAGGCAGGGACAAGCTAATAATTCACCCCTCCACTTT. This translates into CASRQGQANNSPLHF.

The J gene is TRBJ2-3, the V gene TRBV27; TRBD1 matches 9 bases. J was trimmed by 5 bases and V by 0 bases; bases with no gene match: 9. Germline lookup yields CDR1 MNHEY and CDR2 SMNVEV (reference sequence). CDR3 size: 17 residues. CDR3 amino acids: CASSLSSPGTGKDTQYF. The CDR3 nucleotides read TGTGCCAGCAGTTTATCTTCCCCCGGGACAGGGAAAGATACGCAGTATTTT.

This CDR3 is CASSRKEQGRDRGSLYTEAFF. CDR3 DNA sequence: TGTGCCAGCAGCCGGAAAGAGCAGGGCCGGGACAGGGGTTCGTTGTACACTGAAGCTTTCTTT. The chain employs TRBV6-6 and TRBJ1-1, with 10 bases lining up with TRBD1. The CDR3 is 21 residues long. V was pared by 6 bases and J by 3 bases, with 25 bases of the junction left unmatched. Germline CDR1 reads MNHNY; CDR2 reads SVGAGI (reference sequence).

The chain carries TRBV7-2 and TRBJ2-1, with 9 bases identical to TRBD2. This CDR3 has 15 amino acids. Germline loops: CDR1 SGHTA, CDR2 FQGNSA. V shed 3 bases and J 6 bases; nucleotides not matched to a gene: 6. The CDR3 spells CASSFDSGRGNEQFF. For the CDR3, the DNA is TGTGCCAGCAGCTTCGATAGCGGGAGAGGCAATGAGCAGTTCTTC.

The chain uses TRBV18 and TRBJ2-3, with 9 bases aligning to TRBD2. The length of the CDR3 is 16 residues. Germline CDR1 is KGHSH and CDR2 is LQKENI. J was trimmed by 0 bases and V by 3 bases; bases with no gene match: 4. The DNA for the CDR3 is TGTGCCAGCTCACCTATCACTAGCGGGAGCACAGATACGCAGTATTTT. It codes for CASSPITSGSTDTQYF.

In regard to this clone: The same CDR3 also results from other DNA sequences found in this sample. This chain uses TRBV18 with TRBJ2-3; 7 bases match TRBD2. In germline, CDR1 is KGHSH, CDR2 LQKENI. CDR3 length equals 15 residues. After removal of 3 bases from V and 0 bases from J, the junction contained 3 bases not matched to a gene. The CDR3, as DNA: TGTGCCAGCTCACCGGGTAGCGGGAGCACAGATACGCAGTATTTT. It translates to CASSPGSGSTDTQYF.

The V call is TRBV9, the J call TRBJ1-1, with 8 bases identical to TRBD1. After removal of 7 bases from V and 1 base from J, the junction contained 21 bases not matched to a gene. Germline CDR1 is SGDLS and CDR2 is YYNGEE. The CDR3 covers 19 residues. Written as DNA, the CDR3 is TGTGCCAGCGGGGCGACAGGGGAGGTCTTAAGGGCAAGGAACACTGAAGCTTTCTTT. Protein: CASGATGEVLRARNTEAFF.

The J gene is TRBJ2-2, the V gene TRBV7-6, with 10 bases aligning to TRBD1. Germline V gene data show CDR1 as SGHVS and CDR2 as FNYEAQ. After removal of 5 bases from V and 5 bases from J, the junction contained 5 bases not matched to a gene. CDR3 length equals 15 residues. This CDR3 reads CASSNGQGGTGELFF. The CDR3 DNA reads TGTGCCAGCAGCAATGGACAGGGGGGGACCGGGGAGCTGTTTTTT.

This chain connects TRBV5-8 to TRBJ1-2; TRBD1 aligns across 7 bases. The J segment lost 0 bases and the V segment lost 0 bases, leaving 5 bases of the junction unmatched. Germline CDR1 and CDR2: SGHTS and YDEGEE. The CDR3 contains 16 residues. CDR3 DNA sequence: TGTGCCAGCAGCTTGGCTGGGACAGCTACTAACTATGGCTACACCTTC. Its protein is CASSLAGTATNYGYTF.

The rearrangement uses TRBV6-2 or TRBV6-3 and TRBJ2-3; 16 nucleotides match TRBD2. This CDR3 is built from 18 residues. The V gene end was trimmed by 3 bases and the J gene end by 4 bases; junction bases not matched to a gene: 7. CDR1 is MNHEY and CDR2 is SVGEGT in the germline V gene. The CDR3 loop reads CASSYKGTSGRDADTQYF. CDR3 in DNA: TGTGCCAGCAGTTATAAAGGGACTAGCGGGAGGGACGCAGATACGCAGTATTTT.

J is TRBJ1-5 and V is TRBV19, with a possible D match to TRBD1 (5 bases). Germline V gene data show CDR1 as LNHDA and CDR2 as SQIVND (reference sequence). Trimming pared 5 bases from V and 4 bases from J, leaving 15 bases between. The CDR3 extends over 15 amino acids. The CDR3 sequence is CASSLPGGGNQPQHF. The CDR3, as DNA: TGTGCCAGTAGTCTCCCGGGGGGAGGAAATCAGCCCCAGCATTTT.

This clone was seen more than once but under ten times. V usage is TRBV10-3 and J usage is TRBJ2-3; 8 nucleotides align to TRBD1. After removal of 6 bases from V and 0 bases from J, the junction contained 5 bases not matched to a gene. There are 15 residues in the CDR3. The germline V gene encodes CDR1 ENHRY and CDR2 SYGVKD. The CDR3 here is CAIRAGDRSTDTQYF. For the CDR3, the DNA is TGTGCCATCAGAGCAGGGGACAGGAGCACAGATACGCAGTATTTT.

Note on this clone: One junction end disagrees with the germline gene, perhaps due to a read error. V is TRBV5-6 and J is TRBJ1-4; D ambiguous. CDR1 is SGHDT, CDR2 YYEEEE, per germline. The CDR3 has 14 amino acids. The CDR3 DNA reads TGTGCCAGCAGCTTTGGTAGGACTAGTGAAAAACTGTTTTTT. Protein product: CASSFGRTSEKLFF.

This chain uses TRBV24-1 with TRBJ2-3; D is unresolved. The CDR3 consists of 13 residues. Looked up from germline, CDR1 is KGHDR and CDR2 is SFDVKD. The V end lost 3 bases, the J end lost 11 bases, and 14 bases lay between the germline ends. The CDR3 DNA reads as TGTGCCACCAGTGATAGCGCCTTACTGGTGCAGTATTTT. Protein product: CATSDSALLVQYF.

V gene TRBV4-2 combines with J gene TRBJ2-7; D gene ambiguous. The CDR3 runs 15 residues. The germline V and J ends were trimmed by 0 bases and 2 bases, with 11 bases remaining between them. CDR1 and CDR2 from the germline V gene are LGHNA and YNFKEQ. CDR3 protein: CASSQDIVLAYEQYF. The CDR3 nucleotides read TGTGCCAGCAGCCAAGATATTGTTCTAGCCTACGAGCAGTACTTC.

V gene TRBV5-1 combines with J gene TRBJ2-7; 10 positions match TRBD2. The CDR3 is 17 residues long. Per germline, CDR1 SGHRS and CDR2 YFSETQ. V was pared by 0 bases and J by 0 bases, with 6 bases of the junction left unmatched. The CDR3 spells CASSLAGIAGGSYEQYF. CDR3 nucleotide sequence: TGCGCCAGCAGCTTGGCGGGTATAGCGGGGGGCTCCTACGAGCAGTACTTC. The full variable domain, completed using reference TRBV5-1 and TRBJ2-7, is KAGVTQTPRYLIKTRGQQVTLSCSPISGHRSVSWYQQTPGQGLQFLFEYFSETQRNKGNFPGRFSGRQFSNSRSEMNVSTLELGDSALYLCASSLAGIAGGSYEQYFGPGTRLTVT.

As DNA, the CDR3 is TGTGCCAGTAGTATGCCGCGGATGGGTCGGGACTATGGCTACACCTTC. Protein product: CASSMPRMGRDYGYTF. The chain uses TRBV19 and TRBJ1-2; D gene unclear. V shed 3 bases and J shed 3 bases, with 17 bases lying between them. The CDR3 is 16 residues long. CDR1 is LNHDA and CDR2 is SQIVND in the germline V gene (reference sequence). The full variable domain, in which reference TRBV19 and TRBJ1-2 provide the parts outside the CDR3, is DGGITQSPKYLFRKEGQNVTLSCEQNLNHDAMYWYRQDPGQGLRLIYYSQIVNDFQKGDIAEGYSVSREKKESFPLTVTSAQKNPTAFYLCASSMPRMGRDYGYTFGSGTRLTVV.

The chain links TRBV5-1 to TRBJ1-3; D is undetermined. The V gene lost 0 bases and the J gene lost 0 bases, with 10 bases spanning the gap. CDR3 size: 16 residues. Germline V gene sequence: CDR1 SGHRS, CDR2 YFSETQ. CDR3 coding DNA: TGCGCCAGCAGCTTGGTTAGCCAGAACTCTGGAAACACCATATATTTT. Its protein product is CASSLVSQNSGNTIYF.

V is TRBV23-1 and J is TRBJ1-6, with D maybe TRBD1 (5 bases). TRBV23-1 has ORF status, its function being uncertain. The ends were cut back, 6 bases at V and 9 bases at J, with 15 bases in the middle. The CDR3 consists of 14 residues. CDR3 bases: TGCGCCAGCAGCCCCCGGCGGGGGAGTTCACCCCTCCACTTT. It yields the protein CASSPRRGSSPLHF.

This sequence joins TRBV5-5 and TRBJ1-6; D is unresolved. This CDR3 is 16 amino acids long. Between the trimmed V and J ends, which lost 3 bases and 3 bases, there was a span of 13 bases. CDR1 is SGHKS, CDR2 YYEKEE, per germline (reference sequence). This chain's CDR3 is CASSSSFGDYNSPLHF. In DNA form, the CDR3 reads TGTGCCAGCAGCTCCAGTTTCGGGGACTATAATTCACCCCTCCACTTT.

The rearrangement joins TRBV7-9 to TRBJ1-1; perhaps TRBD1 as D (6 bases). V was shortened by 6 bases and J by 7 bases, with 12 bases between the two germline ends. Germline assignment: CDR1 SEHNR and CDR2 FQNEAQ (reference sequence). CDR3 length equals 12 residues. The CDR3 nucleotides read TGTGCCAGCAGACTCGGGGGGCTTGAAGCTTTCTTT. This sequence encodes CASRLGGLEAFF.

V is TRBV3-1 (or the pseudogene TRBV3-2) and J is TRBJ2-7; 7 bases fit TRBD2. The germline V gene encodes CDR1 LGHDT and CDR2 YNNKEL (reference sequence). The trim removed 1 base at V and 4 bases at J, leaving 1 base unmatched. CDR3 size: 13 residues. CDR3 bases: TGTGCCAGCAGCCAAGTCGGGGGGTACGAGCAGTACTTC. It is translated as CASSQVGGYEQYF.

This sequence joins TRBV27 and TRBJ2-7; TRBD2 might be the D (6 bases). V was cut by 5 bases and J by 0 bases, with 17 bases left in between. The CDR3 extends over 16 amino acids. The germline CDR1 and CDR2 sequences are MNHEY and SMNVEV (reference sequence). The CDR3 sequence is CASSDYRDGSSYEQYF. The CDR3 coding sequence is TGTGCCAGCAGTGATTACCGGGACGGGAGCTCCTACGAGCAGTACTTC.

The chain has TRBV27 and TRBJ2-7; 7 bases map to TRBD1. Losses at the gene ends were 5 bases for V and 1 base for J; bases not matched to a gene: 8. CDR1 and CDR2 from the germline V gene are MNHEY and SMNVEV (reference sequence). The CDR3 covers 15 residues. The CDR3 coding sequence is TGTGCCAGCAGTCCCCGGACAGGACGATCCTACGAGCAGTACTTC. It yields the protein CASSPRTGRSYEQYF.

The V gene is TRBV11-2, the J gene TRBJ2-5; 11 bases are shared with TRBD2. The germline V gene has CDR1 SGHAT and CDR2 FQNNGV. The length of the CDR3 is 14 residues. Trimming removed 4 bases from V and 6 bases from J; junction bases left unmatched: 4. This chain's CDR3 is CASSSSGRSKTQYF. The CDR3 coding sequence is TGTGCCAGCAGCTCTAGCGGGAGGAGCAAGACCCAGTACTTC. The whole variable domain, filled in from reference TRBV11-2 and TRBJ2-5, reads EAGVAQSPRYKIIEKRQSVAFWCNPISGHATLYWYQQILGQGPKLLIQFQNNGVVDDSQLPKDRFSAERLKGVDSTLKIQPAKLEDSAVYLCASSSSGRSKTQYFGPGTRLLVL.